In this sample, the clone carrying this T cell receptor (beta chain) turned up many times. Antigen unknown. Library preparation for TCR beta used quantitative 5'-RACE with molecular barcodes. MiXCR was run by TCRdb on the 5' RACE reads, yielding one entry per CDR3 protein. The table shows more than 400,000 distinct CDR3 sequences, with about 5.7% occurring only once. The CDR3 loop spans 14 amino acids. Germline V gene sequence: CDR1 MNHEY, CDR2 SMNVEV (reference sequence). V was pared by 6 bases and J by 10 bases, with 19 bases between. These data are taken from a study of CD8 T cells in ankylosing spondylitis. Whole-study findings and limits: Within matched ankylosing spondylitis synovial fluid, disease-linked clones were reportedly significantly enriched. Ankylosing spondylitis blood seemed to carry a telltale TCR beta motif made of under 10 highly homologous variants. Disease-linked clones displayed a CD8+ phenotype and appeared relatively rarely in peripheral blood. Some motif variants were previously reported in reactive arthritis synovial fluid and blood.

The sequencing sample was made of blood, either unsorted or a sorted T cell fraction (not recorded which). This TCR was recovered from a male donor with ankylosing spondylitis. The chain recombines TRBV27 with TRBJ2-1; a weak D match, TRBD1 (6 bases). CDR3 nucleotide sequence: TGTGCCAGCAGACCTCAGGGGATCGGACGGGAGCAGTTCTTC. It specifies CASRPQGIGREQFF.